These 25 T cell receptor beta chains came from one sample sequenced in a study of T cell responses to AZD1222 COVID-19 vaccine. The table came from immunoSEQ multiplex PCR; TCRdb's copy has only in-frame clones and leaves some out. The sample consists of roughly 120,000 clones, approximately 87% of them appearing once. This sample comprised peripheral blood, obtained on day 0 of AZD1222 vaccination. The receptors originated from an adult in good health.

The V gene is TRBV9, the J gene TRBJ1-5, with D perhaps matching TRBD1 (6 bases). The CDR3 covers 15 residues. Germline V CDR1 and CDR2: SGDLS, YYNGEE. Trimming removed 0 bases at V and 5 bases at J, with 12 bases between. CDR3 sequence: CASSVGWSGDQPQHF. In DNA, the CDR3 is TGTGCCAGCAGCGTAGGTTGGTCAGGGGATCAGCCCCAGCATTTT. Full variable domain (outside the CDR3, taken from reference TRBV9 and TRBJ1-5): DSGVTQTPKHLITATGQRVTLRCSPRSGDLSVYWYQQSLDQGLQFLIQYYNGEERAKGNILERFSAQQFPDLHSELNLSSLELGDSALYFCASSVGWSGDQPQHFGDGTRLSIL.

The chain joins TRBV19 to TRBJ1-5; possible D gene TRBD1, 5 bases. Germline CDR1 reads LNHDA; CDR2 reads SQIVND (reference sequence). This CDR3 comprises 14 residues. Trimming left V 3 bases short and J 10 bases short, with 16 bases between. CDR3 DNA sequence: TGTGCCAGTAGTATGTGGACACCGCCAGGCCCCCAGCATTTT. Amino acids: CASSMWTPPGPQHF.

The chain uses TRBV4-1 and TRBJ1-5; no definite D call. The germline V gene encodes CDR1 MGHRA and CDR2 YSYEKL. This CDR3 region has 15 residues. V shed 1 base and J shed 3 bases, with 10 bases lying between them. The CDR3 reads CASSQVDRFNQPQHF. Written as DNA, the CDR3 is TGCGCCAGCAGCCAAGTGGATCGGTTCAATCAGCCCCAGCATTTT.

This chain joins TRBV27 and TRBJ2-3; the D call may be TRBD1 or TRBD2 (5 bases each). The germline V gene has CDR1 MNHEY and CDR2 SMNVEV (reference sequence). V was cut by 0 bases and J by 10 bases, with 20 bases left in between. The CDR3 extends over 16 amino acids. The CDR3 nucleotides read TGTGCCAGCAGTTTATCTACCGGGACGTCTGGGGAAGCGCAGTATTTT. The encoded protein is CASSLSTGTSGEAQYF.

The chain is built from TRBV6-5 and TRBJ1-2; D is unresolved. CDR1 and CDR2 from the germline V gene are MNHEY and SVGAGI. V was trimmed by 4 bases and J by 7 bases, leaving 22 bases between them. The CDR3 is 16 amino acids. The CDR3 region has the DNA TGTGCCAGCAGTTCCGGAATCACTGGAGTCAGGATTGGCTACACCTTC. The encoded protein is CASSSGITGVRIGYTF.

J is TRBJ1-3 and V is TRBV5-4, with unresolved D. The CDR3 runs 14 residues. CDR1 SGHNT and CDR2 YYREEE come from the germline V gene (reference sequence). V lost 1 base, J lost 2 bases, and 7 bases lay in between. The CDR3 is CASSLWNAGNTIYF. The CDR3 region has the DNA TGTGCCAGCAGCTTGTGGAATGCTGGAAACACCATATATTTT.

The sample holds a few counts of this clone. The rearrangement links TRBV6-6 to TRBJ2-2; no firm D call. V was cut by 2 bases and J by 1 base, with 5 bases left in between. This CDR3 contains 14 residues. Germline CDR1 reads MNHNY; CDR2 reads SVGAGI (reference sequence). CDR3 sequence reads: CASSYMENTGELFF. CDR3 coding DNA: TGTGCCAGCAGTTACATGGAGAACACCGGGGAGCTGTTTTTT.

This rearrangement joins TRBV7-3 to TRBJ2-3, with D uncertain. The CDR3 contains 14 residues. The V gene's germline CDR1 is SGHTA and CDR2 FQGTGA. V lost 5 bases, J lost 4 bases, and 13 bases lay in between. Written as DNA, the CDR3 is TGTGCCAGCAGCCCGGGCCGAGCGTCAGATACGCAGTATTTT. Its translation: CASSPGRASDTQYF.

V usage is TRBV4-1 and J usage is TRBJ2-1, with 7 bases that match TRBD1. CDR1 is MGHRA, CDR2 YSYEKL, per germline. V shed 4 bases and J 7 bases; nucleotides not matched to a gene: 7. This CDR3 is built from 14 residues. The CDR3 is CASSPRGQSNEQFF. CDR3 nucleotide sequence: TGCGCCAGCAGCCCAAGGGGACAGTCGAATGAGCAGTTCTTC.

The chain carries TRBV7-9 and TRBJ1-2; no firm D call. The CDR3 sequence is 13 residues long. Germline lookup yields CDR1 SEHNR and CDR2 FQNEAQ (reference sequence). Trimming removed 1 base from V and 4 bases from J, with 7 bases in between. The CDR3 is CASSLEALYGYTF. The DNA of the CDR3 is TGTGCCAGCAGCTTAGAGGCCCTCTATGGCTACACCTTC.

The chain combines TRBV6-2 or TRBV6-3 with TRBJ1-2; 12 bases are a match to TRBD1. The junction had 13 bases not matched to a gene; V was cut back by 5 bases and J by 6 bases. CDR3 length equals 17 residues. Germline assignment: CDR1 MNHEY and CDR2 SVGEGT. Written as DNA, the CDR3 is TGTGCCAGCAGTCACCGGGACAGGGGGCGCGGTTGGAATGGCTACACCTTC. Encoded protein: CASSHRDRGRGWNGYTF.

The V and J genes are TRBV28 and TRBJ1-2; D not certain. Trimming took off 3 bases at V and 0 bases at J, with 11 bases between the two ends. The CDR3 runs to 15 residues. The germline CDR1 and CDR2 sequences are MDHEN and SYDVKM. For the CDR3, the DNA is TGTGCCAGCAGTTTGATCACAGAAACTAACTATGGCTACACCTTC. Translating gives CASSLITETNYGYTF.

The chain joins TRBV10-1 to TRBJ2-3; D is unclear. Germline lookup yields CDR1 WNHNN and CDR2 SYGVQD (reference sequence). The CDR3 has 12 amino acids. The V gene lost 4 bases and the J gene lost 6 bases, with 8 bases spanning the gap. CDR3 bases: TGCGCCAGCAGTGGAGCATCGGATACGCAGTATTTT. The encoded protein is CASSGASDTQYF.

This clone was counted once. This sequence joins TRBV12-5 and TRBJ1-1; D gene uncertain. CDR1 is LGHNT and CDR2 is FRNRAP in the germline V gene. The CDR3 sequence is 13 residues long. With 3 bases removed from V and 6 bases from J, the gap between germline ends came to 11 bases. The CDR3 is CASGFSGGAEAFF. The CDR3 DNA reads as TGTGCTAGTGGTTTCTCCGGCGGGGCTGAAGCTTTCTTT. The variable domain in full, completed from reference TRBV12-5 and TRBJ1-1, reads DARVTQTPRHKVTEMGQEVTMRCQPILGHNTVFWYRQTMMQGLELLAYFRNRAPLDDSGMPKDRFSAEMPDATLATLKIQPSEPRDSAVYFCASGFSGGAEAFFGQGTRLTVV.

In DNA, the CDR3 is TGTGCCAGTAGTATAGGCACCCCTACCGGGGAGCTGTTTTTT. As protein: CASSIGTPTGELFF. The chain joins TRBV19 to TRBJ2-2; D not resolved. Between the trimmed V and J ends, which lost 1 base and 5 bases, there was a span of 8 bases. The CDR3 extends over 14 amino acids. The germline V gene has CDR1 LNHDA and CDR2 SQIVND (reference sequence). Drawing the rest from reference TRBV19 and TRBJ2-2, the complete variable domain is DGGITQSPKYLFRKEGQNVTLSCEQNLNHDAMYWYRQDPGQGLRLIYYSQIVNDFQKGDIAEGYSVSREKKESFPLTVTSAQKNPTAFYLCASSIGTPTGELFFGEGSRLTVL.

The CDR3, as DNA: TGTGCCAGTAGTATAGATGAATACTGGGGAAACTATGGCTACACCTTC. This translates into CASSIDEYWGNYGYTF. V is TRBV19 and J is TRBJ1-2, with D unresolved. Trimming pared 0 bases from V and 2 bases from J, leaving 13 bases between. The CDR3 extends over 16 amino acids. Germline V CDR1 and CDR2: LNHDA, SQIVND (reference sequence).

The chain uses TRBV25-1 and TRBJ1-1; D is unclear. The CDR3 length is 13 residues. Germline CDR1 is MGHDK and CDR2 is SYGVNS. Trimming cost V 1 base and J 7 bases, with 10 bases left between them. Here the CDR3 reads CASSESQRVEAFF. In DNA, the CDR3 is TGTGCCAGCAGTGAATCCCAGAGGGTTGAAGCTTTCTTT.

V is TRBV27 and J is TRBJ2-2; TRBD1 aligns across 8 bases. This CDR3 comprises 15 residues. V dropped 7 bases and J dropped 6; count of bases not matched to a gene: 10. The germline V gene has CDR1 MNHEY and CDR2 SMNVEV (reference sequence). CDR3 sequence (DNA): TGTGCCAGCACCCTTGGGCAGGGGGCGCCCGGGGAGCTGTTTTTT. It encodes CASTLGQGAPGELFF.

As for this clone: Other DNA sequences in this specimen translate into the identical CDR3. The chain has TRBV18 and TRBJ1-1; 7 positions agree with TRBD1. Germline CDR1 is KGHSH and CDR2 is LQKENI. The CDR3 is 15 amino acids. J lost 0 bases, V lost 3 bases, and 4 bases had no gene match. The CDR3 DNA sequence: TGTGCCAGCTCACCCGGACAGGTGATGAACACTGAAGCTTTCTTT. Translating gives CASSPGQVMNTEAFF.

This sequence joins TRBV7-2 and TRBJ1-3; 8 bases line up with TRBD1. Germline CDR1 reads SGHTA; CDR2 reads FQGNSA. The CDR3 is 16 amino acids. The junction had 8 bases not matched to a gene; V was cut back by 5 bases and J by 2 bases. Written as DNA, the CDR3 is TGTGCCAGCAGCCTCGGACAGGGTGTCCCTGGAAACACCATATATTTT. Translated, it gives CASSLGQGVPGNTIYF.

The gene calls are TRBV11-2 and TRBJ1-6, with D unresolved. Trimming pared 1 base from V and 7 bases from J, leaving 5 bases between. The CDR3 has 13 residues. The germline V gene has CDR1 SGHAT and CDR2 FQNNGV. The CDR3 region is CASSLALNSPLHF. In nucleotides, the CDR3 is TGTGCCAGCAGCTTAGCCTTAAATTCACCCCTCCACTTT. The complete variable domain, with remaining parts taken from reference TRBV11-2 and TRBJ1-6, reads EAGVAQSPRYKIIEKRQSVAFWCNPISGHATLYWYQQILGQGPKLLIQFQNNGVVDDSQLPKDRFSAERLKGVDSTLKIQPAKLEDSAVYLCASSLALNSPLHFGNGTRLTVT.

This clone was recorded a few times. The CDR3 loop reads CASSRGGSSYNEQFF. In DNA form, the CDR3 reads TGTGCCAGTAGTAGGGGCGGGTCCTCCTACAATGAGCAGTTCTTC. The chain links TRBV19 to TRBJ2-1; the D gene could be TRBD1 or TRBD2 (5 bases each). V lost 4 bases and J 0 bases, leaving 10 bases between the germline ends. The CDR3 contains 15 residues. Per the germline V gene, CDR1 is LNHDA and CDR2 is SQIVND (reference sequence).

This clone is a singleton in its sample. The chain is built from TRBV7-6 and TRBJ1-2; TRBD1 matches 10 bases. This CDR3 spans 16 amino acids. CDR1 and CDR2 from the germline V gene are SGHVS and FNYEAQ. Germline trimming cut 5 bases from V and 6 bases from J; bases unmatched to any gene: 12. The CDR3 spells CASSLGQGPLVHGYTF. The CDR3 DNA sequence: TGTGCCAGCAGCCTGGGACAGGGGCCATTAGTGCATGGCTACACCTTC.

The chain links TRBV7-2 to TRBJ2-3, with a possible D match to TRBD1 (6 bases). This CDR3 is built from 15 residues. Germline CDR1 SGHTA, CDR2 FQGNSA. V lost 2 bases, J lost 0 bases, and 9 bases lay in between. DNA of the CDR3: TGTGCCAGCAGCTTAAACAGGGCCAGCACAGATACGCAGTATTTT. Translated, it gives CASSLNRASTDTQYF. Variable domain in full (rest from reference TRBV7-2 and TRBJ2-3): GAGVSQSPSNKVTEKGKDVELRCDPISGHTALYWYRQSLGQGLEFLIYFQGNSAPDKSGLPSDRFSAERTGGSVSTLTIQRTQQEDSAVYLCASSLNRASTDTQYFGPGTRLTVL.

The rearrangement links TRBV9 to TRBJ1-3; tentatively, D is TRBD1 (5 bases). Germline CDR1 SGDLS, CDR2 YYNGEE. The CDR3 is 15 residues long. The V and J ends lost 5 bases and 0 bases respectively, with 12 bases between them. CDR3 sequence: CASRPLGGSGNTIYF. In nucleotides, the CDR3 is TGTGCCAGCAGGCCCCTGGGGGGCTCTGGAAACACCATATATTTT.